This TCR beta chain was profiled in a study of blood T cell repertoires in COVID-19. Study information: Donors in the United States, Italy and Spain gave samples during acute or convalescent COVID-19. T cells, B-cell-depleted T cells, or PBMCs provided the cDNA or gDNA that served as material.

Authors' processing steps: Reference gene primer amplification gave nucleated cell count estimates. Profiled with immunoSEQ multiplex PCR; TCRdb holds only in-frame clones, not every one. The V and J calls and clone size are taken from that table; D and trimming were inferred from the DNA. Among fewer than 130,000 clones listed, over 75% were seen once. V lost 3 bases to trimming and J lost 4 bases, with 16 bases between them. Per germline, CDR1 LNHDA and CDR2 SQIVND (reference sequence). CDR3 length equals 16 residues. The sequenced sample was peripheral blood. This sequence was found in a woman over 75 with active or convalescent COVID-19. This rearrangement joins TRBV19 to TRBJ1-3, with TRBD1 as a possible D gene (6 bases). This CDR3 is CASSILDRMGGNTIYF. The CDR3 region has the DNA TGTGCCAGTAGTATTCTCGACAGGATGGGGGGAAACACCATATATTTT. Using reference TRBV19 and TRBJ1-3 for the parts outside the CDR3, the full variable domain is DGGITQSPKYLFRKEGQNVTLSCEQNLNHDAMYWYRQDPGQGLRLIYYSQIVNDFQKGDIAEGYSVSREKKESFPLTVTSAQKNPTAFYLCASSILDRMGGNTIYFGEGSWLTVV.